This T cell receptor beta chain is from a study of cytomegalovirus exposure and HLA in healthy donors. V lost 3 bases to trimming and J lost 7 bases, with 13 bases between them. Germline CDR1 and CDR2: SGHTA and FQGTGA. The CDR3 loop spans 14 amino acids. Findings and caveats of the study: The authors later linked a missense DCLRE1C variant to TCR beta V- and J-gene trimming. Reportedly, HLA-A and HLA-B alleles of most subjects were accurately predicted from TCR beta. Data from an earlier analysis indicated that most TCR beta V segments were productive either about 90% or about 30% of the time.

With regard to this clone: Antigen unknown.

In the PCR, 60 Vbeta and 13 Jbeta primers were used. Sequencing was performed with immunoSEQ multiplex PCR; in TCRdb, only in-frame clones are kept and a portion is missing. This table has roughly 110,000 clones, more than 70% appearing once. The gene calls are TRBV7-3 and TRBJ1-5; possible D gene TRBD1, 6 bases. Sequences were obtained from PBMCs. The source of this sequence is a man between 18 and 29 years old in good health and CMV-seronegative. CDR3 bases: TGTGCCAGCAGCTTCCCAGGGGTGGGACAGCCCCAGCATTTT. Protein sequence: CASSFPGVGQPQHF.